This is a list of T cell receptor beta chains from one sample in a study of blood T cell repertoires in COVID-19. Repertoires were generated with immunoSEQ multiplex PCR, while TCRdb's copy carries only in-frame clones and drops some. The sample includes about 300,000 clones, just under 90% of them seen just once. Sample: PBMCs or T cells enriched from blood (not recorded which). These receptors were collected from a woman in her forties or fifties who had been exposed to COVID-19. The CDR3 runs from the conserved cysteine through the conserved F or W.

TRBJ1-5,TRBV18,CASSQAGTPHRPQHF
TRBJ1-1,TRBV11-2,CASSSQGGVNTEAFF
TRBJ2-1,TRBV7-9,CASTQPRLAGVNEQFF
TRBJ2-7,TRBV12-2,CASRLQFRAGQNYEQYF
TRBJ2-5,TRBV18,CASSPPVGGVRETQYF
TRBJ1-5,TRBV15,CATGTGGRQPQHF
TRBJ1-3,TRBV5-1,CASSLAPGGNTIYF
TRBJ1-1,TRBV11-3,CASSSEPFTEAFF
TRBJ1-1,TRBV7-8,CASSLGGEGAFF
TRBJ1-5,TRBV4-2,CASSQGGQGYQPQHF
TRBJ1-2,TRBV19,CASRGDRHGYTF
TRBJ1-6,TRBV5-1,CASTRGRDSPLHF
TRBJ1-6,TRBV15,CATSRDYLGQGNSPLHF
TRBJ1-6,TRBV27,CASTRDRERPPLHF
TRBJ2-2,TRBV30,CAWNKGSGNTGELFF
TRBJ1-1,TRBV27,CASRRTGSTEAFF
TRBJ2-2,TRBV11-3,CASSPGQGARTGELFF
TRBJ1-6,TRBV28,CASSFTGASYNSPLHF
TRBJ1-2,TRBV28,CASREQGAKGYTF
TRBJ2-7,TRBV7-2,CASSLQAGGWEQYF
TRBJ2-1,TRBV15,CATSRVAGSYNEQFF
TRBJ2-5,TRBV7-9,CASSLVGSQETQYF
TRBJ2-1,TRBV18,CASSPQGDGEQFF
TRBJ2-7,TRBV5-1,CASGGGYEQYF
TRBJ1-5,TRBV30,CAPGPGVLWQPQHF
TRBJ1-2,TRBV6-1,CASSEERVGGQINYGYTF
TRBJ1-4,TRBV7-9,CASSLGETGGNEKLFF
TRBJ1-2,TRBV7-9,CASRSTGGADYGYTF
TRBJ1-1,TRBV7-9,CASSLQGVGGDTEAFF
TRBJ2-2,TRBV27,CASSLGGALAGELFF
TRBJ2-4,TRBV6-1,CASSEGTGGTVAKNIQYF
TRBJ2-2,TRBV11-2,CASSRRVLGTGELFF
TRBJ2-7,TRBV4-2,CASSQNLGTGGYEQYF
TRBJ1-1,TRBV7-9,CASSLDWGGGETEAFF
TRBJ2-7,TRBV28,CASSPRGAVYEQYF
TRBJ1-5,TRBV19,CASSIGSGNQPQHF
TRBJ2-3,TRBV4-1,CASSRLATSTDTQYF
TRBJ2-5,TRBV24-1,CATSALGGAGVETQYF
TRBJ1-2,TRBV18,CASSPDSAGAGYGYTF
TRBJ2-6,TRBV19,CASTGTGANVLTF
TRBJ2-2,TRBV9,CASSETGNTGELFF
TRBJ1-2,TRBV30,CAWSARGLGYTF
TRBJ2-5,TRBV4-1,CASSQDSLAGGQTQYF
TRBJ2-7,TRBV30,CAWSRQHIPYEQYF
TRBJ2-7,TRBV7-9,CASSLLYREHEQYF
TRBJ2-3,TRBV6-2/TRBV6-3,CASSATSGGIDTQYF
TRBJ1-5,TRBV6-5,CASSQSLPNSPQHF
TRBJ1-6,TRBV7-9,CASTPLTGRDNSPLHF
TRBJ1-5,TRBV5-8,CASSHNDPGGNQPQHF
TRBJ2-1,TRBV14,CASSLPGASSNEQFF
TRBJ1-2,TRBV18,CASSPGQIDGYTF
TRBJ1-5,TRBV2,CASGLLAEPQHF
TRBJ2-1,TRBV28,CASRTTGVGNEQFF
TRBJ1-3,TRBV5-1,CASSLAGYGNTIYF
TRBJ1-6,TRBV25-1,CASSASGLYNSPLHF